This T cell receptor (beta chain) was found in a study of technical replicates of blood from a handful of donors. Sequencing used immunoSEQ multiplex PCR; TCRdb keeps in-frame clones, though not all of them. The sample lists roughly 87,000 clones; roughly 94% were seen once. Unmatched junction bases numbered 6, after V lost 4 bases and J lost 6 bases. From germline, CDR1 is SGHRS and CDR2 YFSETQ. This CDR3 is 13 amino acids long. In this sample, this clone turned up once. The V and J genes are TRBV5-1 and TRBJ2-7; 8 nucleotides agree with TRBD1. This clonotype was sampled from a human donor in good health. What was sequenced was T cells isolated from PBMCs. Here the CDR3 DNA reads TGCGCCAGCAGCCCGCCGACAGGGGTCGAGCAGTACTTC. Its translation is CASSPPTGVEQYF.